One T cell receptor (beta chain) is described in this entry. Its target is not known. This record belongs to a study of persistence of HIV-infected CD4 T cells. V lost 3 bases, J lost 1 base, and 15 bases lay in between. The germline V gene has CDR1 KGHSH and CDR2 LQKENI. The CDR3 covers 16 residues. Sequencing used immunoSEQ version 4 in survey mode. Clones were sequenced by immunoSEQ multiplex PCR, and TCRdb holds only the in-frame ones, with some missing. The table lists some 41,000 clones, roughly 87% of them singletons. This nonspecific control used anti-CD3/anti-CD28 bead stimulation of CD4+ T cells. Sorting of responding CD4+ T cells relied on upregulated CD40 ligand together with CD69. CD4+ T cell counts exceeded 400 cells/uL; CMV serology was positive.

Sequences were derived from CD4+ T cells sorted from PBMCs after roughly 18-hour stimulation, sampled from a patient who received antiretroviral therapy. The receptor's source is an adult man with HIV who was CMV-seropositive. V usage is TRBV18 and J usage is TRBJ1-1; D uncertain. The chain's CDR3 is CASSPSGLSPNTEAFF. Here the CDR3 DNA reads TGTGCCAGCTCACCCTCGGGCCTATCTCCGAACACTGAAGCTTTCTTT. Looking up the rest from reference TRBV18 and TRBJ1-1 gives the full variable domain: NAGVMQNPRHLVRRRGQEARLRCSPMKGHSHVYWYRQLPEEGLKFMVYLQKENIIDESGMPKERFSAEFPKEGPSILRIQQVVRGDSAAYFCASSPSGLSPNTEAFFGQGTRLTVV.